These 9 T cell receptor beta chains originate from one sample sequenced in a study of Graves' ophthalmopathy and Graves' hyperthyroidism. The authors amplified TCR beta CDR3 regions from RNA transcripts. HTBI-primed first-round RT-PCR preceded second-round multiplex PCR. A single record per CDR3 protein comes from TCRdb applying MiXCR to the multiplex PCR reads. This sample has 400,000 to 450,000 distinct CDR3 sequences, with around 21% found just once. Sequencing was carried out using peripheral blood. These receptor sequences come from a young woman with stable Graves' hyperthyroidism.

Many counts were recorded for this clonotype. The chain combines TRBV20-1 with TRBJ2-7; TRBD1 or TRBD2 may be the D gene (6 bases each). Between the trimmed V and J ends, which lost 5 bases and 0 bases, there was a span of 23 bases. This CDR3 is 17 amino acids long. The germline V gene encodes CDR1 DFQATT and CDR2 SNEGSKA (reference sequence). CDR3 amino acids: CSAAGTLGVAVSYEQYF. CDR3 nucleotides: TGCAGTGCTGCGGGGACACTCGGAGTAGCGGTCTCCTACGAGCAGTACTTC.

This clonotype was detected many times. The chain recombines TRBV6-1 with TRBJ1-5, with D unresolved. This CDR3 is 14 amino acids long. Trimming cost V 3 bases and J 1 base, with 7 bases left between them. The germline CDR1 and CDR2 sequences are MNHNS and SASEGT. The DNA of the CDR3 is TGTGCCAGCAGTGAGAGGGTCAGCAATCAGCCCCAGCATTTT. Its translation: CASSERVSNQPQHF.

V and J are TRBV19 and TRBJ2-7; D possibly corresponds to TRBD2 (6 bases). Germline V gene lookup returns CDR1 LNHDA and CDR2 SQIVND (reference sequence). V was clipped by 0 bases and J by 4 bases, with 25 bases between them. The CDR3 extends over 19 amino acids. CDR3 sequence: CASSIDLIGSGPADYEQYF. The CDR3 DNA reads as TGTGCCAGTAGTATAGATCTAATCGGGAGTGGACCAGCAGATTACGAGCAGTACTTC.

Many counts were recorded for this clonotype. A much larger clone differs by one base, so this may be a read error. The V call is TRBV15, the J call TRBJ2-4; maybe TRBD1 (5 bases). This CDR3 has 16 residues. Germline V gene sequence: CDR1 LNHNV, CDR2 YYDKDF (reference sequence). The CDR3 DNA follows: TGTGCCACCAGCCGGGCTGGGGCCTCAGCCAAAAACATTAAGTACTTC. This encodes CATSRAGASAKNIKYF.

To note about this clonotype: A junction end diverges from the germline sequence, so it may reflect a read error. The chain combines TRBV6-2 or TRBV6-3 with TRBJ2-5; TRBD2 agrees at 9 bases. From germline, CDR1 is MNHEY and CDR2 SVGEGT. The CDR3 has 17 residues. CDR3 amino acids: CAGSYNLAGAFGETQYF. CDR3 nucleotide sequence: TGTGCCGGCAGTTACAACTTAGCGGGAGCCTTCGGAGAGACCCAGTACTTC.

At least ten counts were recorded for this clonotype. The chain carries TRBV7-9 and TRBJ2-7; 11 nucleotides align to TRBD1. V shed 6 bases and J 3 bases; nucleotides not matched to a gene: 7. CDR3 length: 15 residues. Germline values: CDR1 SEHNR, CDR2 FQNEAQ (reference sequence). CDR3 coding DNA: TGTGCCAGCAGTTTCTCCGGGACAGGGGGCTACGAGCAGTACTTC. Its protein product is CASSFSGTGGYEQYF.

This clonotype occurred many times. The V call is TRBV29-1, the J call TRBJ1-1; the D is unclear. The V end was cut by 7 bases, the J end by 3 bases, with 6 bases between. Germline V gives CDR1 SQVTM, CDR2 ANQGSEA. This CDR3 comprises 10 residues. CDR3 sequence reads: CSGKDTEAFF. Here the CDR3 DNA reads TGCAGCGGGAAGGACACTGAAGCTTTCTTT.

This clonotype was counted a few times. The V and J genes are TRBV4-1 and TRBJ2-4; no clear D gene. The germline V gene has CDR1 MGHRA and CDR2 YSYEKL. The ends were cut back, 8 bases at V and 1 base at J, with 18 bases in the middle. The CDR3 has 16 residues. CDR3 amino acids: CASSAVSLDAKNIQYF. Here the CDR3 DNA reads TGCGCCAGCTCAGCCGTCTCCTTAGATGCCAAAAACATTCAGTACTTC.

V gene TRBV9 combines with J gene TRBJ1-1, with a tentative D call TRBD1 (6 bases). Germline assignment: CDR1 SGDLS and CDR2 YYNGEE. Trimming stripped 4 bases from V and 4 bases from J, with 14 bases between. CDR3 length equals 14 residues. CDR3 coding DNA: TGTGCCAGCAGCCCTGGGAGGGGGAGCACTGAAGCTTTCTTT. Translated, it gives CASSPGRGSTEAFF.